Given below is one T cell receptor (beta chain) in context. Antigen unknown. The data originate from a study of shared clonotypes between healthy human individuals. Overall study: Each donor had three CD4 naive, three CD4 memory, two CD8 naive and one CD8 memory plate. Overall study results and limits: Limited genetic and exposure-history diversity came from having few donors.

This CDR3 comprises 13 residues. V dropped 6 bases and J dropped 5; count of bases not matched to a gene: 5. Germline V CDR1 and CDR2: SGHDN, FVKESK. Each sorted subset replicate got 200 ng genomic DNA, tens of thousands of genomes. Clones were read by immunoSEQ multiplex PCR, and TCRdb kept only the in-frame ones, dropping some. The repertoire includes about 2 million clones, over 85% of them detected once, and around 1.2% sits in the top ten. Naivety among CD8 cells was defined by CD45RO negativity and positive CCR7 selection, thereby excluding terminally differentiated effector memory CD45RA+ cells. Donation came from healthy HIV-negative adults that had no recent acute infections or vaccinations.

The source material was naive CD8+ T cells sorted from blood. The chain couples TRBV14 to TRBJ2-5; 8 bases fit TRBD1. The receptor's source is a man aged 18 to 30 in good health. CDR3 nucleotides: TGTGCCAGCAGGCCGACAGGGGACGAGACCCAGTACTTC. Its protein is CASRPTGDETQYF.